This TCR beta chain was identified during a study of cytomegalovirus exposure and HLA in healthy donors. 60 Vbeta and 13 Jbeta primers were used in PCR. The method was immunoSEQ multiplex PCR; TCRdb's version includes in-frame clones alone and lacks a portion of them. The sample records about 280,000 clones, around nine tenths being singletons. Notes on the study in general: Reportedly, a later analysis found an Asian-associated ancestry cluster had fewer N-insertions than the roughly 700-donor mean. Segments of the TCR beta V type were, in most cases, productive about 87% or about 30% of the time in an earlier analysis. Exclusion applied to some V segments, including TRBV6-2 and TRBV6-3, as they were indistinguishable.

With respect to this clone: Its antigen is undetermined.

The CDR3 covers 13 residues. Per germline, CDR1 MNHNY and CDR2 SVGAGI (reference sequence). Trimming stripped 7 bases from V and 2 bases from J, with 12 bases between. The sequenced sample consisted of PBMCs. The chain recombines TRBV6-6 with TRBJ2-7; tentatively, D is TRBD1 (6 bases). The TCR comes from a woman under 30 in good health and CMV-seronegative. The CDR3 region is CASTQPGAYEQYF. CDR3 nucleotides: TGTGCCAGCACACAACCAGGGGCCTACGAGCAGTACTTC.